This is a list of T cell receptor beta chains from one sample in a study of CD4 T cells in relation to SARS-CoV-2 and coronaviruses. No antigen is known for these receptors. This table comes from immunoSEQ multiplex PCR, and its TCRdb copy is limited to in-frame clones, with some not included. The sample includes 20,000 or so clones, 76% of them seen just once. Input material: CD4+ T cells from PBMCs, cultured in vitro. The receptors here all came from a human donor in good health. Both conserved end residues are part of each CDR3. D genes are given only for firm matches. The listing skips clone size in some rows; elsewhere it reads once, few, many or a size class.

J: TRBJ1-4; V: TRBV30; size: .; D: .; CDR3: CAWKPNRVGYEKLFF; DNA: TGTGCCTGGAAACCTAACAGGGTTGGCTATGAAAAACTGTTTTTT
J: TRBJ2-5; V: TRBV5-1; size: once; D: TRBD2; CDR3: CASSPGLVETQYF; DNA: TGCGCCAGCAGCCCGGGACTAGTAGAGACCCAGTACTTC
J: TRBJ2-5; V: TRBV2; size: .; D: TRBD1; CDR3: CASSGPGQGKETQYF; DNA: TGTGCCAGCAGTGGGCCGGGACAGGGGAAAGAGACCCAGTACTTC
J: TRBJ2-2; V: TRBV11-2; size: few; D: .; CDR3: CASSFHSTGELFF; DNA: TGTGCCAGCAGCTTCCACAGTACCGGGGAGCTGTTTTTT
J: TRBJ1-1; V: TRBV3-1/TRBV3-2; size: .; D: TRBD1; CDR3: CASSLIGQGNTEAFF; DNA: TGTGCCAGCAGCCTTATCGGACAGGGTAACACTGAAGCTTTCTTT
J: TRBJ1-1; V: TRBV5-5; size: .; D: .; CDR3: CASSLIEGTEAFF; DNA: TGTGCCAGCAGCTTGATAGAAGGCACTGAAGCTTTCTTT
J: TRBJ2-7; V: TRBV4-2; size: .; D: .; CDR3: CASSQDPTGTPNEQYF; DNA: TGTGCCAGCAGCCAAGATCCCACAGGGACCCCCAACGAGCAGTACTTC
J: TRBJ1-5; V: TRBV30; size: .; D: .; CDR3: CAWSVHFGLRSNQPQHF; DNA: TGTGCCTGGAGTGTTCACTTCGGGCTTCGGAGCAATCAGCCCCAGCATTTT
J: TRBJ2-7; V: TRBV18; size: once; D: .; CDR3: CASSPLGRFQTYEQYF; DNA: TGTGCCAGCTCACCACTCGGACGGTTCCAAACCTACGAGCAGTACTTC
J: TRBJ1-2; V: TRBV19; size: .; D: .; CDR3: CASSMVTYGYTF; DNA: TGTGCCAGTAGTATGGTTACCTATGGCTACACCTTC
J: TRBJ2-7; V: TRBV5-3; size: .; D: .; CDR3: CARSSNRVRGRWDF; DNA: TGTGCCAGAAGCTCCAATCGGGTACGTGGGAGGTGGGACTTC
J: TRBJ2-3; V: TRBV7-9; size: .; D: .; CDR3: CASSLSNGATDTQYF; DNA: TGTGCCAGCAGCTTATCGAACGGGGCCACAGATACGCAGTATTTT
J: TRBJ2-1; V: TRBV10-3; size: few; D: TRBD2; CDR3: CAVQAGAYNEQFF; DNA: TGTGCCGTACAGGCGGGGGCCTACAATGAGCAGTTCTTC
J: TRBJ2-1; V: TRBV5-4; size: few; D: TRBD1; CDR3: CASYSERDSEDNEQFF; DNA: TGTGCCAGCTATTCCGAACGGGACAGTGAAGACAATGAGCAGTTCTTC
J: TRBJ1-2; V: TRBV2; size: .; D: .; CDR3: CASSYREGPRYGYTF; DNA: TGTGCCAGCAGTTACAGGGAAGGGCCAAGATATGGCTACACCTTC
J: TRBJ2-2; V: TRBV9; size: .; D: TRBD2; CDR3: CASSTQENLAGAGELFF; DNA: TGTGCCAGCAGCACCCAAGAGAATCTAGCGGGAGCCGGGGAGCTGTTTTTT
J: TRBJ2-2; V: TRBV5-1; size: .; D: TRBD1; CDR3: CASSRDSANTGELFF; DNA: TGCGCCAGCAGCCGGGACAGCGCGAACACCGGGGAGCTGTTTTTT
J: TRBJ1-1; V: TRBV5-4; size: few; D: .; CDR3: CASSLRQPNTEAFF; DNA: TGTGCCAGCAGCTTAAGACAGCCGAACACTGAAGCTTTCTTT
J: TRBJ2-7; V: TRBV12-5; size: once; D: TRBD2; CDR3: CASGLGTSGRNDEQYF; DNA: TGTGCTAGTGGTTTGGGGACTAGCGGGAGAAACGACGAGCAGTACTTC
J: TRBJ1-1; V: TRBV18; size: .; D: .; CDR3: CASSLEGGGTEAFF; DNA: TGTGCCAGCTCACTGGAGGGAGGAGGCACTGAAGCTTTCTTT
J: TRBJ2-7; V: TRBV30; size: .; D: TRBD1; CDR3: CAWEPLGQGASYEQYF; DNA: TGTGCCTGGGAGCCTTTGGGACAGGGCGCATCCTACGAGCAGTACTTC
J: TRBJ2-3; V: TRBV28; size: .; D: .; CDR3: CASSDTRGRLSTDTQYF; DNA: TGTGCCAGCAGTGACACACGCGGACGGCTTAGCACAGATACGCAGTATTTT
J: TRBJ2-2; V: TRBV25-1; size: .; D: TRBD1; CDR3: CASSGQGDTGELFF; DNA: TGTGCCAGCAGTGGACAGGGGGACACCGGGGAGCTGTTTTTT
J: TRBJ2-5; V: TRBV29-1; size: .; D: TRBD1; CDR3: CSVRDRGPKETQYF; DNA: TGCAGCGTACGGGACAGGGGCCCGAAAGAGACCCAGTACTTC
J: TRBJ2-1; V: TRBV4-1; size: .; D: TRBD1; CDR3: CASSQATGLKNEQFF; DNA: TGCGCCAGCAGCCAAGCGACAGGGTTAAAGAATGAGCAGTTCTTC
J: TRBJ2-3; V: TRBV6-5; size: once; D: .; CDR3: CASSYRVGDTQYF; DNA: TGTGCCAGCAGTTACAGGGTTGGAGATACGCAGTATTTT
J: TRBJ2-5; V: TRBV30; size: .; D: .; CDR3: CAWSIQETQYF; DNA: TGTGCCTGGAGTATCCAAGAGACCCAGTACTTC